These 32 T cell receptor beta chains came from one sample sequenced in a study of T cell clonotyping in hematopoietic cell transplantation (dated by TCRdb to about 2021). In light of the paper, this sample's time point label describes: recipient sample about 28 days before transplant, after cytoreduction. Library preparation employed the immunoSEQ multiplex PCR assay. Drawn from immuneACCESS, this table holds only the in-frame rearrangements with V and J called that TCRdb kept. Clones are partly lost; checked studies trace under half to an unresolved V gene and leave the rest unexplained. The sample table holds approximately 11,000 clones, of which 80% to 95% were seen once. About 13% of the sample is in the top ten clones. The sample consisted of peripheral blood mononuclear cells, taken before stem cell transplant. The source is a woman aged 40-49 years with acute myeloid leukemia. Some clones in this sample may be carry-over from other donors' samples.

This clone has just one count. The rearrangement joins TRBV7-8 to TRBJ2-7; 8 bases are a match to TRBD2. This CDR3 spans 17 amino acids. The J segment lost 3 bases and the V segment lost 1 base, leaving 11 bases of the junction unmatched. CDR1 is SGHVS and CDR2 is FQNEAQ in the germline V gene. CDR3 DNA: TGTGCCAGCAGCTTAGTACGGACACTAGGGACTAGCTACGAGCAGTACTTC. Translated: CASSLVRTLGTSYEQYF.

The CDR3 protein is CASSPDRILYGYTF. The CDR3 DNA follows: TGTGCCAGCTCACCGGACAGGATCCTCTATGGCTACACCTTC. The chain is built from TRBV18 and TRBJ1-2; the match to TRBD1 covers 7 bases. The germline V gene has CDR1 KGHSH and CDR2 LQKENI. There are 14 residues in the CDR3. V trimming: 3 bases; J trimming: 4 bases; junction bases outside the gene matches: 5.

This chain links TRBV11-2 with TRBJ2-2; D call uncertain. Germline V gene data show CDR1 as SGHAT and CDR2 as FQNNGV. V was trimmed by 1 base and J by 3 bases, leaving 3 bases between them. The CDR3 runs 13 residues. The CDR3: CASSLGYTGELFF. CDR3 nucleotide sequence: TGTGCCAGCAGCTTAGGTTACACCGGGGAGCTGTTTTTT.

The chain joins TRBV11-2 to TRBJ2-7, with TRBD2 identical over 8 bases. V lost 5 bases to trimming and J lost 0 bases; unmatched junction nucleotides: 6. The V gene's germline CDR1 is SGHAT and CDR2 FQNNGV. CDR3 length: 15 residues. The CDR3 sequence: CASSRGGSSSYEQYF. The CDR3 bases are TGTGCCAGCAGCCGGGGGGGCAGTAGCTCCTACGAGCAGTACTTC.

The V gene is TRBV5-1, the J gene TRBJ2-5; D remains ambiguous. Trimming took off 3 bases at V and 4 bases at J, with 16 bases between the two ends. The CDR3 length is 15 residues. The germline V gene encodes CDR1 SGHRS and CDR2 YFSETQ. The CDR3 is CASSSYRSFGETQYF. CDR3 bases: TGCGCCAGCAGCTCCTATCGCAGTTTCGGAGAGACCCAGTACTTC.

V is TRBV10-1 and J is TRBJ2-3; D perhaps matches TRBD2 (5 bases). The CDR3 consists of 16 residues. V shed 5 bases and J shed 2 bases, with 17 bases lying between them. Germline lookup yields CDR1 WNHNN and CDR2 SYGVQD (reference sequence). CDR3 residues: CASSSWERADTDTQYF. The CDR3 DNA sequence: TGCGCCAGCAGTTCGTGGGAGAGAGCGGACACAGATACGCAGTATTTT.

In this sample, this clone turned up once. This chain joins TRBV9 and TRBJ2-1; 13 bases fit TRBD2. From germline, CDR1 is SGDLS and CDR2 YYNGEE. This CDR3 region has 18 residues. V gave up 0 bases and J gave up 6 bases; unmatched junction bases: 9. The CDR3 coding sequence is TGTGCCAGCAGCGTAGGGACTAGCGGGAGACGGATAGGCAATGAGCAGTTCTTC. This codes for CASSVGTSGRRIGNEQFF.

CDR3 amino acids: CASSLVSPGRAPDTQYF. CDR3 bases: TGTGCCAGCAGCTTAGTTTCGCCCGGGAGGGCCCCAGATACGCAGTATTTT. The chain couples TRBV11-2 to TRBJ2-3; 8 bases are shared with TRBD2. The CDR3 extends over 17 amino acids. Germline values: CDR1 SGHAT, CDR2 FQNNGV. The V gene end was trimmed by 1 base and the J gene end by 4 bases; junction bases not matched to a gene: 10. Looking up the rest from reference TRBV11-2 and TRBJ2-3 gives the full variable domain: EAGVAQSPRYKIIEKRQSVAFWCNPISGHATLYWYQQILGQGPKLLIQFQNNGVVDDSQLPKDRFSAERLKGVDSTLKIQPAKLEDSAVYLCASSLVSPGRAPDTQYFGPGTRLTVL.

CDR3 sequence (DNA): TGTGCCAGCAGCTTGACGGGGGCCAGTCCAACTAATGAAAAACTGTTTTTT. This codes for CASSLTGASPTNEKLFF. This chain connects TRBV5-4 to TRBJ1-4, with a weak D call TRBD1 (6 bases). V lost 1 base and J 0 bases, leaving 13 bases between the germline ends. This CDR3 spans 17 amino acids. CDR1 is SGHNT and CDR2 is YYREEE in the germline V gene (reference sequence).

This clone is a singleton in its sample. Other DNA sequences in the same sample also yield this CDR3. The chain has TRBV7-9 and TRBJ1-1; D not certain. Germline-derived CDR1 and CDR2 are SEHNR and FQNEAQ (reference sequence). The CDR3 is 14 amino acids. V gave up 2 bases and J gave up 1 base, with 8 bases separating them. As DNA, the CDR3 is TGTGCCAGCAGCTTACGACGGACGAACACTGAAGCTTTCTTT. Translation: CASSLRRTNTEAFF.

The chain joins TRBV9 to TRBJ2-2; possible D gene TRBD2, 5 bases. Germline CDR1 is SGDLS and CDR2 is YYNGEE. Trimming took off 3 bases at V and 13 bases at J, with 19 bases between the two ends. This CDR3 spans 14 amino acids. The CDR3 DNA reads as TGTGCCAGCAGCGGGAGCTTTCGGGGATCCGGGCTGTTTTTT. It is translated as CASSGSFRGSGLFF.

This clone was picked up one time. The chain joins TRBV5-1 to TRBJ2-6, with 8 positions matching TRBD1. The CDR3 has 17 amino acids. Germline V CDR1 and CDR2: SGHRS, YFSETQ. After removal of 2 bases from V and 2 bases from J, the junction contained 6 bases not matched to a gene. As DNA, the CDR3 is TGCGCCAGCAGCTTCCCTCCGGACAGGGCTGGGGCCAACGTCCTGACTTTC. Translating it yields CASSFPPDRAGANVLTF. The variable domain in full, completed from reference TRBV5-1 and TRBJ2-6, reads KAGVTQTPRYLIKTRGQQVTLSCSPISGHRSVSWYQQTPGQGLQFLFEYFSETQRNKGNFPGRFSGRQFSNSRSEMNVSTLELGDSALYLCASSFPPDRAGANVLTFGAGSRLTVL.

The rearrangement uses TRBV4-2 and TRBJ1-6; 7 bases match TRBD1. This CDR3 is built from 17 residues. V lost 3 bases, J lost 1 base, and 6 bases stayed unmatched. Germline V lookup: CDR1 LGHNA, CDR2 YNFKEQ. In nucleotides, the CDR3 is TGTGCCAGCAGCCAGGCGAACAGGGGATCCTATAATTCACCCCTCCACTTT. The encoded protein is CASSQANRGSYNSPLHF.

This clone was observed once. The chain combines TRBV4-2 with TRBJ2-5; no firm D call. Trimming stripped 0 bases from V and 5 bases from J, with 10 bases between. The CDR3 consists of 14 residues. Germline CDR1 and CDR2: LGHNA and YNFKEQ. The CDR3 DNA reads as TGTGCCAGCAGCCAAGATGGAGCTTTGGAGACCCAGTACTTC. This sequence encodes CASSQDGALETQYF.

CDR3 sequence reads: CASSLIGQSSYNEQFF. In DNA, the CDR3 is TGCGCCAGCAGCTTGATCGGGCAGAGCTCCTACAATGAGCAGTTCTTC. The chain uses TRBV5-1 and TRBJ2-1; no clear D gene. This CDR3 spans 16 amino acids. CDR1 is SGHRS, CDR2 YFSETQ, per germline. V lost 1 base and J lost 0, with 11 bases in between.

This chain uses TRBV30 with TRBJ2-3; D gene uncertain. The germline V and J ends were trimmed by 5 bases and 2 bases, with 8 bases remaining between them. Germline V gene sequence: CDR1 GTSNPN, CDR2 SVGIG (reference sequence). There are 12 residues in the CDR3. CDR3 DNA: TGTGCCTGGTTCCCGAACACAGATACGCAGTATTTT. Translated: CAWFPNTDTQYF.

V and J are TRBV27 and TRBJ2-6, with TRBD1 matching over 8 bases. This CDR3 contains 18 residues. Germline loops: CDR1 MNHEY, CDR2 SMNVEV (reference sequence). V was clipped by 5 bases and J by 2 bases; unmatched bases: 11. CDR3 sequence reads: CASSIRTGLATGANVLTF. The DNA for the CDR3 is TGTGCCAGCAGTATTCGGACAGGGCTGGCTACTGGGGCCAACGTCCTGACTTTC. The full variable domain, rest sourced from reference TRBV27 and TRBJ2-6, is EAQVTQNPRYLITVTGKKLTVTCSQNMNHEYMSWYRQDPGLGLRQIYYSMNVEVTDKGDVPEGYKVSRKEKRNFPLILESPSPNQTSLYFCASSIRTGLATGANVLTFGAGSRLTVL.

The chain couples TRBV27 to TRBJ1-5, with 8 positions matching TRBD1. Germline V lookup: CDR1 MNHEY, CDR2 SMNVEV (reference sequence). The CDR3 covers 13 residues. The trim removed 5 bases at V and 11 bases at J, leaving 8 bases unmatched. The CDR3 loop is CASSPRPTGAQHF. Here the CDR3 DNA reads TGTGCCAGCAGTCCTCGACCGACAGGGGCCCAGCATTTT.

This rearrangement joins TRBV5-1 to TRBJ2-7; 9 bases align to TRBD2. The V gene end was trimmed by 5 bases and the J gene end by 4 bases; junction bases not matched to a gene: 7. Germline V gene sequence: CDR1 SGHRS, CDR2 YFSETQ. The length of the CDR3 is 14 residues. Here the CDR3 reads CASRPGLAEYEQYF. Written as DNA, the CDR3 is TGCGCCAGCAGGCCGGGACTAGCAGAATACGAGCAGTACTTC.

This clone showed up just once. V is TRBV4-2 and J is TRBJ2-7; 9 bases map to TRBD2. CDR1 and CDR2 from the germline V gene are LGHNA and YNFKEQ. Unmatched junction bases numbered 4, after V lost 0 bases and J lost 1 base. The CDR3 spans 16 residues. The CDR3 sequence is CASSQDWSGRSYEQYF. CDR3 DNA: TGTGCCAGCAGCCAAGATTGGAGCGGGAGGTCCTACGAGCAGTACTTC.

The chain uses TRBV30 and TRBJ2-7, with D perhaps TRBD1 or TRBD2 (6 bases each). Germline CDR1 GTSNPN, CDR2 SVGIG (reference sequence). This CDR3 comprises 13 residues. The V end was cut by 0 bases, the J end by 7 bases, with 13 bases between. CDR3 nucleotides: TGTGCCTGGAGTGTAGAGGGGGGAAGGGAGCAGTACTTC. Amino acids: CAWSVEGGREQYF.

Written as DNA, the CDR3 is TGTGCCAGCTCACCGACGGGCACTGAAGCTTTCTTT. This sequence encodes CASSPTGTEAFF. The chain couples TRBV18 to TRBJ1-1; D gene uncertain. This CDR3 comprises 12 residues. Trimming removed 3 bases from V and 4 bases from J, with 6 bases in between. Germline values: CDR1 KGHSH, CDR2 LQKENI. The entire variable domain, with the rest obtained from reference TRBV18 and TRBJ1-1, is as follows: NAGVMQNPRHLVRRRGQEARLRCSPMKGHSHVYWYRQLPEEGLKFMVYLQKENIIDESGMPKERFSAEFPKEGPSILRIQQVVRGDSAAYFCASSPTGTEAFFGQGTRLTVV.

This sequence joins TRBV28 and TRBJ2-7; 10 positions match TRBD1. The CDR3 has 16 amino acids. The J segment lost 5 bases and the V segment lost 2 bases, leaving 9 bases of the junction unmatched. Germline V gene lookup returns CDR1 MDHEN and CDR2 SYDVKM. The CDR3 is CASSLPPGQGTHEQYF. In DNA form, the CDR3 reads TGTGCCAGCAGTTTACCCCCGGGACAGGGGACCCACGAGCAGTACTTC.

The rearrangement joins TRBV10-2 to TRBJ2-1; D unresolved. The CDR3 is made up of 17 amino acids. The V gene's germline CDR1 is WSHSY and CDR2 SAAADI. V lost 3 bases and J 0 bases, leaving 15 bases between the germline ends. The DNA of the CDR3 is TGCGCCAGCAGTGATAGACTCGACCACCTCTCCTACAATGAGCAGTTCTTC. It specifies CASSDRLDHLSYNEQFF.

This chain joins TRBV25-1 and TRBJ2-7, with 7 bases that match TRBD1. V lost 5 bases and J lost 4; bases outside the gene matches: 14. Germline values: CDR1 MGHDK, CDR2 SYGVNS. The CDR3 is 16 amino acids. The CDR3 DNA follows: TGTGCCAGCAGTCCCGGGACAGCGCATCCCATTTACGAGCAGTACTTC. Its protein product is CASSPGTAHPIYEQYF.

CDR3 sequence reads: CASRGILSAGGELFF. In DNA, the CDR3 is TGTGCCAGCAGGGGCATCCTCAGCGCAGGCGGGGAGCTGTTTTTT. The chain is built from TRBV2 and TRBJ2-2, with D hard to call. Germline CDR1 reads SNHLY; CDR2 reads FYNNEI. The CDR3 runs to 15 residues. The ends were cut back, 6 bases at V and 7 bases at J, with 18 bases in the middle.

The chain carries TRBV27 and TRBJ2-3; a weak D match, TRBD2 (6 bases). There are 14 residues in the CDR3. Trimming stripped 7 bases from V and 3 bases from J, with 14 bases between. Germline V gene data show CDR1 as MNHEY and CDR2 as SMNVEV (reference sequence). CDR3 bases: TGTGCCAGCAAAAGAGTGGGAGGAACAGATACGCAGTATTTT. It codes for CASKRVGGTDTQYF.

The V and J genes are TRBV5-1 and TRBJ2-7; D assignment may be TRBD1 or TRBD2 (5 bases each). Germline CDR1 reads SGHRS; CDR2 reads YFSETQ. The CDR3 totals 14 residues. Trimming cost V 4 bases and J 3 bases, with 14 bases left between them. The CDR3: CASSPSGTSYEQYF. The DNA for the CDR3 is TGCGCCAGCAGCCCCTCCGGGACCAGCTACGAGCAGTACTTC.

This rearrangement joins TRBV10-3 to TRBJ1-4; D perhaps matches TRBD1 (5 bases). The CDR3 consists of 13 residues. Trimming left V 7 bases short and J 3 bases short, with 9 bases between. Germline values: CDR1 ENHRY, CDR2 SYGVKD. The CDR3 spells CAITARANEKLFF. CDR3 DNA: TGTGCCATCACGGCCAGGGCTAATGAAAAACTGTTTTTT.

The chain has TRBV7-9 and TRBJ2-1; D perhaps matches TRBD1 (6 bases). This CDR3 contains 12 residues. Trimming pared 5 bases from V and 10 bases from J, leaving 12 bases between. Germline V lookup: CDR1 SEHNR, CDR2 FQNEAQ (reference sequence). The chain's CDR3 is CASSLGTNEQFF. The CDR3 nucleotides are TGTGCCAGCAGCCTGGGGACAAACGAGCAGTTCTTC.

This sequence joins TRBV27 and TRBJ2-2; tentative D call: TRBD2 (6 bases). Germline-derived CDR1 and CDR2 are MNHEY and SMNVEV (reference sequence). The V end was cut by 8 bases, the J end by 5 bases, with 15 bases between. CDR3 size: 14 residues. This CDR3 reads CASARLDRTGELFF. The CDR3 DNA follows: TGTGCCAGCGCGAGACTAGATAGGACCGGGGAGCTGTTTTTT.

This chain joins TRBV7-8 and TRBJ2-1; no clear D. CDR3 size: 17 residues. The germline V gene has CDR1 SGHVS and CDR2 FQNEAQ. V was cut by 1 base and J by 0 bases, with 13 bases left in between. The CDR3 loop is CASSLVGGPSSYNEQFF. Here the CDR3 DNA reads TGTGCCAGCAGCTTAGTAGGTGGGCCGAGCTCCTACAATGAGCAGTTCTTC.